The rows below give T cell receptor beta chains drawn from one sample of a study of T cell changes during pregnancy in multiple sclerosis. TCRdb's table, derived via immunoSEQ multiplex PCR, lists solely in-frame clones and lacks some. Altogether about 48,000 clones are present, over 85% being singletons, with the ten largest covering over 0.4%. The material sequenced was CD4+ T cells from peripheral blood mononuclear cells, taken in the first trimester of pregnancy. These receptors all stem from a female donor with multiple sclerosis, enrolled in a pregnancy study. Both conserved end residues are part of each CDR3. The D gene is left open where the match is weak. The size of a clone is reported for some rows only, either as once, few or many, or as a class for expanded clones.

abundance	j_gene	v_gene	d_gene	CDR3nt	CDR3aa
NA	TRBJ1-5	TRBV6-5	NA	TGTGCCAGCAGTATGGACTCTGGGAGCAATCAGCCCCAGCATTTT	CASSMDSGSNQPQHF
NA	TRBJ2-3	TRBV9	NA	TGTGCCAGCAGCGTACAGTCGACGGGGTCGGATACGCAGTATTTT	CASSVQSTGSDTQYF
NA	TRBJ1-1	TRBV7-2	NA	TGTGCCAGCAGCTTAGCGGCAGTGAACACTGAAGCTTTCTTT	CASSLAAVNTEAFF
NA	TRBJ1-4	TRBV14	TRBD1	TGTGCCAGCAGCCACGACAGGGGACTTTTAACTAATGAAAAACTGTTTTTT	CASSHDRGLLTNEKLFF
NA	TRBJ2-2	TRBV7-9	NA	TGTGCCAGCTATCACGCACAGGGAAACACCGGGGAGCTGTTTTTT	CASYHAQGNTGELFF
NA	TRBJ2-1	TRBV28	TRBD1	TGTGCCAGCAGTTTTTTTGGGACAGGGGGCGGTGAGCAGTTCTTC	CASSFFGTGGGEQFF
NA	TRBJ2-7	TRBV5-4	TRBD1	TGTGCCAGCAGCTCAGGGACAGGGTACTTC	CASSSGTGYF
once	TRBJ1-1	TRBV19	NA	TGTGCCAGTAGTATAAAGGGGCTACAGGGTGCCACTGAAGCTTTCTTT	CASSIKGLQGATEAFF
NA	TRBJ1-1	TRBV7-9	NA	TGTGCCAGCAGCTCGTCGGCTTTCTTT	CASSSSAFF
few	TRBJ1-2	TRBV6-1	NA	TGTGCCAGCAGTGACGGGGGGCTTGGAGGCTACACCTTC	CASSDGGLGGYTF
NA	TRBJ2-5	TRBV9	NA	TGTGCCAGCCTTTCTTTTCGGAGGGAGACCCAGTACTTC	CASLSFRRETQYF
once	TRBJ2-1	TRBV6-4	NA	TGTGCCAGCGGCCTCGGCGGAGACAATGAGCAGTTCTTC	CASGLGGDNEQFF
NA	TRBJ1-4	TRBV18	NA	TGTGCCAGCTCACCTTGGGGGGTGCAGGATGAAAAACTGTTTTTT	CASSPWGVQDEKLFF
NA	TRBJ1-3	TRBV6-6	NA	TGTGCCAGCACCGCACAGACCTCTGGAAACACCATATATTTT	CASTAQTSGNTIYF
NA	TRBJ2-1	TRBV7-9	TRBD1	TGTGCCAGCAGCTTAGACAGGGGCTCCTACAATGAGCAGTTCTTC	CASSLDRGSYNEQFF